This TCR beta chain stems from a study of control samples from healthy donors and cancer patients. CDR3 length: 14 amino acids. From germline, CDR1 is SGHAT and CDR2 FQNNGV. V was clipped by 0 bases and J by 7 bases; unmatched bases: 6. Libraries were prepared by immunoSEQ multiplex PCR; TCRdb keeps only in-frame clonotypes and omits some of them. The table has about 50,000 clones, around 97% seen once. The chain employs TRBV11-2 and TRBJ2-7; 7 positions agree with TRBD2. The source is a woman aged 25 to 45 in good health. What was sequenced was blood. DNA of the CDR3: TGTGCCAGCAGCTTAGAGGGAGGGCCGGGTGAGCAGTACTTC. Encoded protein: CASSLEGGPGEQYF. Using reference TRBV11-2 and TRBJ2-7 for the parts outside the CDR3, the full variable domain is EAGVAQSPRYKIIEKRQSVAFWCNPISGHATLYWYQQILGQGPKLLIQFQNNGVVDDSQLPKDRFSAERLKGVDSTLKIQPAKLEDSAVYLCASSLEGGPGEQYFGPGTRLTVT.